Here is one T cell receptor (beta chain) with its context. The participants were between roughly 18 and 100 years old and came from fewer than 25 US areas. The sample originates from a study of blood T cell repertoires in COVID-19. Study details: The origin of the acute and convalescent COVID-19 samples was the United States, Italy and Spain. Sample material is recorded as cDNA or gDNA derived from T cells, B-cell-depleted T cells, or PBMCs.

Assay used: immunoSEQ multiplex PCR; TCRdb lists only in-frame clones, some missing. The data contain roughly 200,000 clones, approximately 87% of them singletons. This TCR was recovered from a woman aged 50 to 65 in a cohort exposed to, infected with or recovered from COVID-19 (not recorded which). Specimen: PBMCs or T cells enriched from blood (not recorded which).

The CDR3 region is CASSLSGRELFF. For the CDR3, the DNA is TGTGCCAGCAGCTTAAGTGGCCGGGAGCTGTTTTTT. The rearrangement uses TRBV5-4 and TRBJ2-2, with D uncertain. The CDR3 contains 12 residues. V lost 2 bases to trimming and J lost 9 bases, with 8 bases between them. Germline values: CDR1 SGHNT, CDR2 YYREEE (reference sequence).